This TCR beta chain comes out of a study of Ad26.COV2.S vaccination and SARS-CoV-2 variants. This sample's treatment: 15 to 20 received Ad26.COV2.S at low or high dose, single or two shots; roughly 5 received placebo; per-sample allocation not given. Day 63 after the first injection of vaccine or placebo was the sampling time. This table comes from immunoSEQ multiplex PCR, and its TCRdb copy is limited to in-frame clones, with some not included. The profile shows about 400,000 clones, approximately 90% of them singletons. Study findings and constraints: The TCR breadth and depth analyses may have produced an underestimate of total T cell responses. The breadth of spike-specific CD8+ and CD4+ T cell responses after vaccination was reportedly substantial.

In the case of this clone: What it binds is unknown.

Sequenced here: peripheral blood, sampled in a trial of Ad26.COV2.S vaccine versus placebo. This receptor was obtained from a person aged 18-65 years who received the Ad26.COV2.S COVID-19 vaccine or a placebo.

The CDR3 coding sequence is TGTGCCAGCAGTTTAGGGAGTCAAGAGACCCAGTACTTC. Encoded protein: CASSLGSQETQYF. V gene TRBV27 combines with J gene TRBJ2-5; a possible D gene is TRBD2 (5 bases). Germline V gene lookup returns CDR1 MNHEY and CDR2 SMNVEV (reference sequence). CDR3 length: 13 residues. V dropped 2 bases and J dropped 2 bases, with 6 bases sitting between them.